This section outlines one T cell receptor (beta chain) sequence together with its context. The antigen remains unidentified. The germline V gene has CDR1 SGHRS and CDR2 YFSETQ. Trimming took off 0 bases at V and 4 bases at J, with 8 bases between the two ends. The CDR3 contains 14 residues. This record comes from a study of long-term antiretroviral therapy in people with HIV. Study results and caveats: Post-ART, diversity grew, though it stayed under transplant donor control levels.

Assay version v3.0 of immunoSEQ was used, and it was run at survey level. Using immunoSEQ multiplex PCR, the repertoire was profiled, and TCRdb retains in-frame clones only, with some absent. The repertoire holds about 24,000 clones, with about 91% as singletons. The specimen comprised unsorted PBMCs, sampled 1.8 years before starting antiretroviral therapy. The gene calls are TRBV5-1 and TRBJ1-3, with D uncertain. The TCR comes from a man aged 50-60 years with HIV. CDR3 sequence: CASSLGPDGNTIYF. CDR3 bases: TGCGCCAGCAGCTTGGGGCCAGACGGAAACACCATATATTTT.